Listed here is a single TCR beta chain. These data are taken from a study of T cell responses to AZD1222 COVID-19 vaccine. The repertoire was sequenced with immunoSEQ multiplex PCR; TCRdb's copy has only in-frame clones and lacks some. Of approximately 70,000 clones in the sample, 80% are singletons; the top ten hold around 50%. CDR1 and CDR2 from the germline V gene are GTSNPN and SVGIG (reference sequence). The V and J ends lost 0 bases and 7 bases respectively, with 9 bases between them. This CDR3 contains 13 residues. This TCR was recovered from an adult who received the AZD1222 COVID-19 vaccine. This specimen consisted of peripheral blood, obtained 28 days after the second AZD1222 dose. The V gene is TRBV30, the J gene TRBJ2-2; a weak D match, TRBD2 (5 bases). CDR3 amino acids: CAWSVGLDGELFF. CDR3 coding DNA: TGTGCCTGGAGTGTAGGACTCGACGGGGAGCTGTTTTTT.